The 19 T cell receptor beta chains listed next were all sequenced from one sample in a study of metastatic and nonmetastatic thyroid tumors. TCRdb re-analyzed the PCR reads through MiXCR. Among tens of thousands of clones, 18% were seen once, and the ten largest hold 9.5% to 15%. Thyroid surgery was performed in patients who had received no treatment beforehand. What was sequenced was blood. Every receptor here comes from a female donor with papillary thyroid cancer or a benign thyroid nodule (not recorded which). Some clones in this sample may be carry-over from other donors' samples.

This chain connects TRBV5-1 to TRBJ1-1; no clear D gene. Trimming shortened V by 4 bases and J by 1 base, and 11 bases separated the two germline ends. CDR1 is SGHRS, CDR2 YFSETQ, per germline. This CDR3 region has 14 residues. This chain's CDR3 is CASSPTAGNTEAFF. Here the CDR3 DNA reads TGCGCCAGCAGCCCGACGGCCGGGAACACTGAAGCTTTCTTT.

In this sample, this clone turned up many times. Other DNA sequences in this sample translate to the same CDR3. The chain has TRBV2 and TRBJ2-5, with TRBD1 matching over 7 bases. Germline V lookup: CDR1 SNHLY, CDR2 FYNNEI. The CDR3 has 14 amino acids. J was trimmed by 2 bases and V by 8 bases; bases with no gene match: 8. CDR3 DNA: TGTGCCAGCCAGCCCGGGACAGAACAAGAGACCCAGTACTTC. It specifies CASQPGTEQETQYF.

In its sample, this clone was seen many times. The chain employs TRBV4-2 and TRBJ2-6, with a tentative D call TRBD2 (5 bases). Trimming cost V 0 bases and J 3 bases, with 9 bases left between them. The germline V gene has CDR1 LGHNA and CDR2 YNFKEQ. CDR3 size: 16 residues. CDR3: CASSQDGGGGANVLTF. CDR3 sequence (DNA): TGTGCCAGCAGCCAAGATGGAGGCGGTGGGGCCAACGTCCTGACTTTC.

The table lists this clone with many counts. The rearrangement links TRBV28 to TRBJ1-5; D is ambiguous. This CDR3 contains 13 residues. The V end lost 3 bases, the J end lost 3 bases, and 6 bases lay between the germline ends. Per the germline V gene, CDR1 is MDHEN and CDR2 is SYDVKM. As DNA, the CDR3 is TGTGCCAGCAGTTTTTATAACAATCAGCCCCAGCATTTT. Residues: CASSFYNNQPQHF.

Notes on this clone: A junction end diverges from the germline sequence, so it may reflect a read error. The J gene is TRBJ2-5, the V gene TRBV27; no reliable D call. From germline, CDR1 is MNHEY and CDR2 SMNVEV (reference sequence). The CDR3 sequence is 13 residues long. CDR3 nucleotide sequence: TGTGCCAGCAGTCCTCTGACCCCCGAGACCCAGCACTTC. Translating it yields CASSPLTPETQHF.

The chain couples TRBV28 to TRBJ2-7; the match to TRBD1 covers 7 bases. Germline V gene lookup returns CDR1 MDHEN and CDR2 SYDVKM. The trim removed 10 bases at V and 4 bases at J, leaving 10 bases unmatched. CDR3 length: 13 amino acids. This chain's CDR3 is CATLGQSVYEQYF. The CDR3 DNA is TGTGCCACCCTGGGACAGTCTGTATACGAGCAGTACTTC.

The V and J genes are TRBV10-1 and TRBJ2-1; the match to TRBD2 covers 8 bases. This CDR3 region has 15 residues. Germline CDR1 reads WNHNN; CDR2 reads SYGVQD (reference sequence). The ends lost 3 bases at V and 7 bases at J; junction bases unmatched: 8. CDR3 DNA sequence: TGCGCCAGCAGTGATTCGAGCGGGAGTTATAATGAGCAGTTCTTC. Translated: CASSDSSGSYNEQFF.

This clone occurred many times. This rearrangement joins TRBV5-1 to TRBJ2-7; D assignment may be TRBD1 or TRBD2 (5 bases each). The V and J ends lost 6 bases and 2 bases respectively, with 9 bases between them. The CDR3 is made up of 12 amino acids. The germline V gene has CDR1 SGHRS and CDR2 YFSETQ. Here the CDR3 DNA reads TGCGCCAGCACCGGGGCGACCTACGAGCAGTACTTC. This gives the protein CASTGATYEQYF.

This clone came up a few times. The rearrangement joins TRBV24-1 to TRBJ2-3; weak D call: TRBD1 (5 bases). The CDR3 runs to 16 residues. In germline, CDR1 is KGHDR, CDR2 SFDVKD. The ends were cut back, 2 bases at V and 4 bases at J, with 15 bases in the middle. In nucleotides, the CDR3 is TGTGCCACCAGTGATTCCGTGACAGTGACTCCAGATACGCAGTATTTT. Protein sequence: CATSDSVTVTPDTQYF.

The rearrangement joins TRBV27 to TRBJ2-7; possibly TRBD1 for D (5 bases). The CDR3 is 14 residues long. The V gene lost 2 bases and the J gene lost 5 bases, with 13 bases spanning the gap. Germline assignment: CDR1 MNHEY and CDR2 SMNVEV (reference sequence). The CDR3 spells CASSLNGKGNEQYF. DNA for the CDR3: TGTGCCAGCAGTTTAAATGGGAAGGGGAACGAGCAGTACTTC.

This clone was counted at least ten times. This clone may be a read error of a much larger clone one base away. The gene calls are TRBV5-1 and TRBJ2-2; D possibly corresponds to TRBD2 (6 bases). Germline values: CDR1 SGHRS, CDR2 YFSETQ. CDR3 length: 14 residues. The CDR3 region is CTSSLEGSSGELFF. DNA for the CDR3: TGCACCAGCAGCTTGGAGGGGTCCTCAGGGGAGCTGTTTTTT.

This clone was detected many times. The rearrangement joins TRBV9 to TRBJ1-2; D uncertain. The CDR3 is made up of 15 amino acids. Trimming removed 0 bases from V and 5 bases from J, with 14 bases in between. The germline gives CDR1 SGDLS, CDR2 YYNGEE. This CDR3 reads CASSVESRAKYGYTF. CDR3 bases: TGTGCCAGCAGCGTAGAATCGCGGGCGAAGTATGGCTACACCTTC.

CDR3 protein: CASSSHPGTRYGYTF. The CDR3 nucleotides are TGTGCCAGCAGCTCGCACCCGGGAACTCGTTATGGCTACACCTTC. The chain recombines TRBV7-9 with TRBJ1-2; no clear D gene. The CDR3 sequence is 15 residues long. Trimming stripped 4 bases from V and 5 bases from J, with 17 bases between. Per the germline V gene, CDR1 is SEHNR and CDR2 is FQNEAQ (reference sequence).

This clone occurred a few times. The chain is built from TRBV6-2 or TRBV6-3 and TRBJ1-6; possibly TRBD1 for D (5 bases). Trimming stripped 2 bases from V and 9 bases from J, with 17 bases between. CDR1 and CDR2 from the germline V gene are MNHEY and SVGEGT. CDR3 size: 16 residues. CDR3 protein: CASSYLDPRQSSPLHF. CDR3 coding DNA: TGTGCCAGCAGTTACCTCGACCCCCGACAGAGTTCACCCCTCCACTTT.

This clone appeared many times. J is TRBJ1-3 and V is TRBV12-3 or TRBV12-4; possible D gene TRBD1, 5 bases. Trimming took off 4 bases at V and 2 bases at J, with 12 bases between the two ends. This CDR3 spans 15 amino acids. The DNA for the CDR3 is TGTGCCAGCAGTTCGTACCGGGGGGCTGGAAACACCATATATTTT. Translating it yields CASSSYRGAGNTIYF.

This clone was seen ten or more times. V gene TRBV6-6 combines with J gene TRBJ1-6; D not certain. This CDR3 region has 18 residues. Trimming left V 0 bases short and J 0 bases short, with 12 bases between. Germline V gives CDR1 MNHNY, CDR2 SVGAGI (reference sequence). DNA for the CDR3: TGTGCCAGCAGTTACTCGGCCGGCTGGAGCTCCTATAATTCACCCCTCCACTTT. This translates into CASSYSAGWSSYNSPLHF.

The table lists this clone with many counts. The V call is TRBV19, the J call TRBJ2-3, with 13 positions matching TRBD2. CDR3 length: 17 residues. Unmatched junction bases numbered 7, after V lost 5 bases and J lost 2 bases. Germline CDR1 LNHDA, CDR2 SQIVND (reference sequence). CDR3 nucleotides: TGTGCCAGTAGTGCAACCGGGACTAGCGGGGCCACAGATACGCAGTATTTT. Its translation is CASSATGTSGATDTQYF. The whole variable domain, remainder taken from reference TRBV19 and TRBJ2-3, is DGGITQSPKYLFRKEGQNVTLSCEQNLNHDAMYWYRQDPGQGLRLIYYSQIVNDFQKGDIAEGYSVSREKKESFPLTVTSAQKNPTAFYLCASSATGTSGATDTQYFGPGTRLTVL.

The V and J genes are TRBV5-6 and TRBJ2-2; perhaps D is TRBD1 or TRBD2 (5 bases each). With 8 bases removed from V and 5 bases from J, the gap between germline ends came to 16 bases. CDR3 length: 14 amino acids. CDR1 and CDR2 from the germline V gene are SGHDT and YYEEEE. The chain's CDR3 is CASGLGEGTGELFF. The CDR3, as DNA: TGTGCCAGTGGGCTGGGGGAAGGGACCGGGGAGCTGTTTTTT.

This clone was counted at least ten times. DNA for the CDR3: TGCAGTGCTAGAGATTATAGCGGGAGGGATACGCAGTATTTT. Its protein product is CSARDYSGRDTQYF. This chain connects TRBV20-1 to TRBJ2-3; TRBD2 agrees at 10 bases. The trim removed 0 bases at V and 6 bases at J, leaving 3 bases unmatched. CDR3 length equals 14 residues. In germline, CDR1 is DFQATT, CDR2 SNEGSKA (reference sequence).